This T cell receptor (beta chain) was recorded in a study of blood T cell repertoires in COVID-19. How the authors handled the data: From reference gene primer amplification, estimates of nucleated cell counts were derived. Method: immunoSEQ multiplex PCR; TCRdb's copy keeps in-frame clones and lacks some. The DNA gave D and trimming, while V, J and clone size come from that table. In the table there are around 100,000 clones, 87% of which are singletons. The CDR3 is 17 residues long. Germline CDR1 reads SGHAT; CDR2 reads FQNNGV. V gave up 1 base and J gave up 7 bases; unmatched junction bases: 13. The material sequenced was peripheral blood. The receptor was derived from a human donor in a cohort sampled during active COVID-19. This chain connects TRBV11-2 to TRBJ1-2; TRBD1 agrees at 9 bases. As DNA, the CDR3 is TGTGCCAGCAGCTTAGGCGGGACAGGGATCACTCCTCGTGGCTACACCTTC. Protein product: CASSLGGTGITPRGYTF. The full variable domain, with the rest looked up from reference TRBV11-2 and TRBJ1-2, is EAGVAQSPRYKIIEKRQSVAFWCNPISGHATLYWYQQILGQGPKLLIQFQNNGVVDDSQLPKDRFSAERLKGVDSTLKIQPAKLEDSAVYLCASSLGGTGITPRGYTFGSGTRLTVV.